The sequence of this TCR beta chain was determined in a study of regulatory T cells in long-lasting Graves disease. Study findings and constraints: The work looked only at peripheral blood and did not look at thyroid tissue.

Both iRepertoire HTBI primers and Arm-PCR of CDR3 regions were used to build the TCR beta libraries. Per the original data handling: Samples revealed approximately 60 TRBV and over twelve TRBJ segments. TCRdb independently ran MiXCR on the multiplex PCR reads; one entry per CDR3 protein. The V and J calls and clone size are TCRdb's, not the authors'. The sample lists 540,000 or so distinct CDR3 sequences, roughly 14% occurring once. As to time point: newly diagnosed GD, antithyroid drugs for less than 3 months. PBMC RNA served as the TCR library source. This clonotype was observed many times. Its target is not known. This sample was also put to use in a study of T cells in Graves' hyperthyroidism and ophthalmopathy. That source notes: Researchers ran a first-round RT-PCR on the TCR CDR3 using the HTBI primer set.

The receptor was isolated from a man aged 25-45 years with Graves disease. Sequencing used peripheral blood mononuclear cells (PBMCs), obtained at new diagnosis, from a patient treated with antithyroid drugs.

The CDR3 coding sequence is TGTGCCAGCTCACCACGGGACAATAACTATGGCTACACCTTC. It specifies CASSPRDNNYGYTF. V is TRBV5-5 and J is TRBJ1-2; the D gene is possibly TRBD1 (6 bases). Deletions cut 7 bases from V and 1 base from J, with 14 bases between. This CDR3 contains 14 residues. The germline gives CDR1 SGHKS, CDR2 YYEKEE (reference sequence).